This paragraph reports one T cell receptor beta chain. This record belongs to a study of T cell repertoires in cytomegalovirus infection. TCRdb called the reads again in MiXCR, with one record for every CDR3 protein. The table records a few hundred thousand distinct CDR3 sequences, 15% to 20% of them present only once. V was cut by 8 bases and J by 5 bases, with 18 bases left in between. Germline CDR1 reads ENHRY; CDR2 reads SYGVKD. The CDR3 is 14 amino acids. Sequencing was done on a sample of PBMCs. The chain joins TRBV10-3 to TRBJ2-5; tentatively, D is TRBD2 (6 bases). The sequence came from a human donor in good health (CMV status not recorded). Some clones in this sample may be carry-over from other donors' samples. CDR3 protein: CAIRPGEALETQYF. The CDR3 coding sequence is TGTGCCATCCGCCCGGGGGAGGCTCTGGAGACCCAGTACTTC.